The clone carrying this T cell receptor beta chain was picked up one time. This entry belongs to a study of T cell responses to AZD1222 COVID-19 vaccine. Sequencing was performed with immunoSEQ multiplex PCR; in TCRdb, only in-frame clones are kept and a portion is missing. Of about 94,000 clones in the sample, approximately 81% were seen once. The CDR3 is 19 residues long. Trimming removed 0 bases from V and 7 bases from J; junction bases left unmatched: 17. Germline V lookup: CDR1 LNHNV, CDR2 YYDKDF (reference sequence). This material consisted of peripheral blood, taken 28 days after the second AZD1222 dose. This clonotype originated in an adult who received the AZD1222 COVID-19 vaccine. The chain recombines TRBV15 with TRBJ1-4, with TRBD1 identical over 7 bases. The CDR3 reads CATSRESPGGGTVGEKLFF. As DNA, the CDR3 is TGTGCCACCAGCAGAGAATCCCCCGGGGGGGGGACAGTCGGTGAAAAACTGTTTTTT.